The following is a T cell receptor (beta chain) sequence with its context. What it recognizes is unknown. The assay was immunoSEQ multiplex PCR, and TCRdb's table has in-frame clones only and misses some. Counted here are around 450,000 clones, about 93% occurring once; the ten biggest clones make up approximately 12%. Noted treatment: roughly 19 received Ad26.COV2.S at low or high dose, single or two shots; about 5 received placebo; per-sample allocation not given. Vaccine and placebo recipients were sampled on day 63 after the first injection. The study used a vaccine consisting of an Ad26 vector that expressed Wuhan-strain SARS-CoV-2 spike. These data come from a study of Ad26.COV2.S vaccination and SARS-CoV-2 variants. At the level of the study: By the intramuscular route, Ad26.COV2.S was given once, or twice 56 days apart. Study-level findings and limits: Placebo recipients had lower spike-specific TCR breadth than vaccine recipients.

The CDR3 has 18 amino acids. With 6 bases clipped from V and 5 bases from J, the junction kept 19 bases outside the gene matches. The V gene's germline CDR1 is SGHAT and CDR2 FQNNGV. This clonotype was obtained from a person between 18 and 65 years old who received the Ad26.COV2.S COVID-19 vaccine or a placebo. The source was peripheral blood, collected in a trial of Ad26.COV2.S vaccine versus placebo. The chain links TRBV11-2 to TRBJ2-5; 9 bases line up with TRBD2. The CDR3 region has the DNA TGTGCCAGCAGTCCTTCGGGACTAGCTTTCCCCAAGTTGGAGACCCAGTACTTC. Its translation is CASSPSGLAFPKLETQYF.